This record concerns one T cell receptor beta chain sequence. What it binds is unknown. Germline loops: CDR1 SQVTM, CDR2 ANQGSEA. CDR3 size: 11 residues. V lost 2 bases and J lost 4, with 3 bases in between. The data stem from a study of cytomegalovirus exposure and HLA in healthy donors. Study-level background: A prior study identified just under 120 million unique TCR beta sequences from about 179 million T cells. Study-level findings and limits: Further analysis, carried out later, found HLA-associated TCR beta chains more clonally expanded than equally common other chains. CMV serostatus was the sole immune exposure information available. Likely technical artifact: a cluster of highly shared sequence variants.

The PCR had 60 Vbeta and 13 Jbeta primers. This table comes from immunoSEQ multiplex PCR, and its TCRdb copy is limited to in-frame clones, with some not included. The sample lists 200,000 to 300,000 clones, about 85% occurring once. The sequenced sample consisted of PBMCs. This clonotype was obtained from a girl aged 2-10 years in good health and CMV-seronegative. The gene calls are TRBV29-1 and TRBJ1-3, with no clear D. CDR3 in DNA: TGCAGCGTTGAAAGCGGAAACACCATATATTTT. Translating it yields CSVESGNTIYF.